The source of this T cell receptor beta chain is a study of regulatory T cells in long-lasting Graves disease. Described time point: newly diagnosed GD, antithyroid drugs for less than 3 months. Isolated PBMC RNA provided the starting material for the TCR library. From an endocrinology department in Xi'an, China, came the patients. Researchers made TCR beta libraries by using iRepertoire HTBI primers and running Arm-PCR on CDR3 regions. TCRdb recomputed calls from the multiplex PCR reads with MiXCR, one row per CDR3 protein. The profile shows a few hundred thousand distinct CDR3 sequences, about 15% of them singletons. This clonotype occurred many times. Its antigen is unknown. Trimming cost V 6 bases and J 2 bases, with 10 bases left between them. The CDR3 totals 13 residues. Germline V gene data show CDR1 as SNHLY and CDR2 as FYNNEI. Study conclusions and caveats: Sample size was small, which may have lowered accuracy.

This same sample was also taken into another study, of T cells in Graves' hyperthyroidism and ophthalmopathy. That work states: A first-round RT-PCR of the TCR CDR3 used the HTBI primer set.

This TCR derives from a young woman with Graves disease. The specimen was peripheral blood mononuclear cells (PBMCs), collected at new diagnosis, from a patient treated with antithyroid drugs. This chain links TRBV2 with TRBJ2-5; perhaps TRBD1 as D (5 bases). The CDR3 is CASRLRGQETQYF. CDR3 nucleotides: TGTGCCAGCAGACTAAGGGGTCAAGAGACCCAGTACTTC. The full variable domain, with the rest looked up from reference TRBV2 and TRBJ2-5, is EPEVTQTPSHQVTQMGQEVILRCVPISNHLYFYWYRQILGQKVEFLVSFYNNEISEKSEIFDDQFSVERPDGSNFTLKIRSTKLEDSAMYFCASRLRGQETQYFGPGTRLLVL.